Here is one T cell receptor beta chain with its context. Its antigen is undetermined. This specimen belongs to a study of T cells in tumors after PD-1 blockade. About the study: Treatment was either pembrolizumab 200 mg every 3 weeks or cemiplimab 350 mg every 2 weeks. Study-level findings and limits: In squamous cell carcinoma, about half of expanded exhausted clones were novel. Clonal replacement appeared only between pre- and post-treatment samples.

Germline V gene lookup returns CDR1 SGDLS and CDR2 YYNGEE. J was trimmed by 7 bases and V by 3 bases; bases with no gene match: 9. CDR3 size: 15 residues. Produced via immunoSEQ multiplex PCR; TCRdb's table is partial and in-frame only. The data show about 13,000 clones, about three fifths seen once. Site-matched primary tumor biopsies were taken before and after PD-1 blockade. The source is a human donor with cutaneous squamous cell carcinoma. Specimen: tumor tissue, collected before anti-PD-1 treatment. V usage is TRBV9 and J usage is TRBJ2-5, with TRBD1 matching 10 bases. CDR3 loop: CASSGVGTGVGTQYF. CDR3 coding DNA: TGTGCCAGCAGCGGGGTCGGGACAGGGGTCGGGACCCAGTACTTC.